This T cell receptor (beta chain) stems from a study of shared clonotypes between healthy human individuals (dated by TCRdb to the early 2020s). For context, the study as a whole: The cohort comprised two women and a few men aged 18 to 49 years. To increase sequencing depth and limit assay-specific biases, TCR repertoire library preparation and sequencing were carried out by different laboratories using diverse techniques. Per donor, leukapheresis produced somewhere between about 0.8 and 9.5 billion PBMCs. To estimate repertoire size and how much clonotype sharing occurs between individuals, the study deeply sequenced the blood TCR repertoires of about five healthy adults. For each donor, three plates each were used for CD4 naive and CD4 memory, two plates were used for CD8 naive, and one plate was used for CD8 memory.

Concerning this clone: No antigen is known for it. Base qualities are not at hand, and no much larger clone is one base apart.

TCR CDR3 regions were amplified from genomic DNA by multiplex PCR using the deep immunoSEQ assay. Extracted genomic DNA from each cell subset was distributed evenly across all wells of several immunoSEQ 96-well plates, and each plate was treated as a replicate. For sorted subsets, roughly 200 ng of genomic DNA, equivalent to some 33,000 T cell genomes, went into each replicate PCR. The purified libraries were quantified using a Qubit 3.0 fluorometer, sized with a Bioanalyzer 2100, and then quantified again using the KAPA Library Quantification kit. Every immunoSEQ 96-well plate was sequenced on a separate single-read 150-cycle Illumina NextSeq 550 flow cell. In the paper's pipeline: Because the immunoSEQ output held only junctional sequences and lacked quality scores, the filtering could not match the filtering applied to full-length reads. Sequences were annotated with PyIR, a Python wrapper for IgBLAST v1.9, and V/J genes and CDR3 were assigned using IMGT germline references. Reads with weak V/J assignments (E-value above 1e-6), missing CDR3, stop codons, out-of-frame junctions, or ambiguous translated residues were removed. A V3J clonotype was defined by an identical inferred V gene, J gene, and CDR3 amino acid sequence. Percentage overlap between repertoires was computed as shared unique clonotypes divided by the size of the smaller repertoire. Richness of each repertoire was evaluated using RTK rarefaction, the Chao1 estimator, and Recon v2.1 estimates of unobserved clonotypes. For all TCRbeta clonotypes obtained by the gDNA method from a few donors, generation probabilities were computed with OLGA. In TCRdb, the immuneACCESS table is reduced to in-frame sequences with V and J assigned. These tables do not hold every clone; where another copy was compared, an unresolved V gene accounts for under half, and the others remain unexplained. Clone size and the V and J calls come from that table; the DNA yielded D and trimming. The sample records about 2 million clones, about 95% of which are singletons. Of the sample, 1% to 1.5% falls within the top ten clones.

What the authors observed across the whole study: Sampling was restricted to blood, and TCR repertoires in tissues likely differ from the TCR repertoires found in blood. Incomplete sequencing was indicated by rarefaction of sorted-subset datasets, despite the large sequencing depth. The genetic and exposure-history diversity represented was limited by the small number of donors. Higher generation probabilities were observed for clonotypes shared by all four sorted-subset donors than for non-shared clonotypes. Naive subsets generally had larger estimated clonotype richness than memory subsets. Sharing across four donors was observed for around 5% of naive CD4, less than 4% of naive CD8, 2.3% of memory CD4, and roughly 0.43% of memory CD8 clonotypes. Pairwise subsampling indicated that sequencing depth was expected to affect the degree of clonotype sharing among donors.

CD8 naive samples were CD45RO-negative cells positively selected for CCR7, giving a CD45RA+CCR7+ population that excluded TemRA cells. Donors were healthy HIV-negative adults with no recently reported acute infections or vaccinations. Every donor was a Caucasian adult living in Nashville, Tennessee, USA. Blood was collected by leukapheresis, and PBMCs were isolated by Ficoll-Histopaque density gradient centrifugation and then cryopreserved in liquid nitrogen vapor phase. Purity and quantity of every magnetically sorted T cell population were checked by analytical flow cytometry. Each sorted fraction had its genomic DNA isolated and then quantified by UV absorbance on a Nanodrop 2000c. Sequencing input: naive CD8+ T cells sorted from blood. The meaning of the sample's cell subset or site label: CD45RA+CCR7+. The receptor was derived from a man aged 18 to 30 in good health.

The CDR3 sequence is CASSGLAGGFTGELFF. The nucleotide sequence reads TGTGCCAGCAGTGGACTAGCGGGGGGGTTTACCGGGGAGCTGTTTTTT. Rearrangement joined TRBV2 to TRBJ2-2, with 14 bases aligning to TRBD2. V loses 4 bases at its end and J loses 5 bases; junction bases beyond the gene matches: 3. The germline V gene specifies SNHLY as CDR1 and FYNNEI as CDR2. Including cysteine and phenylalanine, the CDR3 has 16 amino acids. The retained sequence is limited to the CDR3, 48 bases, with the frame set at the first base. With all but the CDR3 taken from the reference TRBV2 and TRBJ2-2 genes, the full variable domain is: EPEVTQTPSHQVTQMGQEVILRCVPISNHLYFYWYRQILGQKVEFLVSFYNNEISEKSEIFDDQFSVERPDGSNFTLKIRSTKLEDSAMYFCASSGLAGGFTGELFFGEGSRLTVL.